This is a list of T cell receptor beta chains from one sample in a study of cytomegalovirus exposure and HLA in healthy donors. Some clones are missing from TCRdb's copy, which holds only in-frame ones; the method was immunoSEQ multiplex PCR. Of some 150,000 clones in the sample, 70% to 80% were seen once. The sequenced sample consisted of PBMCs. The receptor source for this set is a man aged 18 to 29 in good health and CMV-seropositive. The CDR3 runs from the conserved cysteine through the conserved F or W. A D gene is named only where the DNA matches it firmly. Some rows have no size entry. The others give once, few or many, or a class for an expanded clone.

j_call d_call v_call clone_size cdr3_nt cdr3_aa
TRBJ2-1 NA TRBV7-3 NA TGTGCCAGCAGCCGTAGCTCCTACAATGAGCAGTTCTTC CASSRSSYNEQFF
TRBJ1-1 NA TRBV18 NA TGTGCCAGTCAACGCAGGGAGAACACTGAAGCTTTCTTT CASQRRENTEAFF
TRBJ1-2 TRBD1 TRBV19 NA TGTGCCAGTCAAGGTTTTTGGGCGACAGGGGAGTCTAACTATGGCTACACCTTC CASQGFWATGESNYGYTF
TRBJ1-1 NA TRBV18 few TGTGCCAGCTCACCTGCAGGCTTTACTGAAGCTTTCTTT CASSPAGFTEAFF
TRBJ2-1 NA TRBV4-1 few TGCGCCAGCAGCCCAGGGTCTTGGGCTAGCGCGGGTGAGCAGTTCTTC CASSPGSWASAGEQFF
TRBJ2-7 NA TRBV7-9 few TGTGCCAGCAGCCGAGGGACTGGCTACGAGCAGTACTTC CASSRGTGYEQYF
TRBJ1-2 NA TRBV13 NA TGTGCCAGCAGCTTGAGTCAACGGGAGTTTGGCTGGGGCTACACCTTC CASSLSQREFGWGYTF
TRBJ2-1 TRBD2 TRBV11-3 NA TGTGCCAGCAGCTTAAAAGCGGGAGGGCCGAATGAGCAGTTCTTC CASSLKAGGPNEQFF
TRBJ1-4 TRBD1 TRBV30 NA TGTGCCTGGAGGGTCGGGACAGGGAATGAAAAACTGTTTTTT CAWRVGTGNEKLFF
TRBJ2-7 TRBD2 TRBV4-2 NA TGTGCCAGCAGCCAAGTGCTCGGGAGGGCTAACAACGAGCAGTACTTC CASSQVLGRANNEQYF
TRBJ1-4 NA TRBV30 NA TGTGCCTGGACATCTTCAGGGGTGAAAACCGAAAAACTGTTTTTT CAWTSSGVKTEKLFF
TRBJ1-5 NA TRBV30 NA TGTGCCTGGAGTGTAGCCCGTGATCAGCCCCAGCATTTT CAWSVARDQPQHF
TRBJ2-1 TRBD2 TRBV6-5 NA TGTGCCAGCAGACTAGCGGGAGTTCGGAATGAGCAGTTCTTC CASRLAGVRNEQFF
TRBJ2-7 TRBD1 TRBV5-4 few TGTGCCAGCAGAGAGAGACAGGGTTCCGACGAGCAGTACTTC CASRERQGSDEQYF
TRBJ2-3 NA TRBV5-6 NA TGTGCCAGCAGCCCCCGATTTCGACAGTCAACTAGCACAGATACGCAGTATTTT CASSPRFRQSTSTDTQYF
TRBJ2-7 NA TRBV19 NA TGTGCCAGTAGTTGGTCGGGATCCTCCTACGAGCAGTACTTC CASSWSGSSYEQYF
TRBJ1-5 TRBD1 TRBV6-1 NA TGTGCCAGCCGAGGGACAGCCAATCAGCCCCAGCATTTT CASRGTANQPQHF
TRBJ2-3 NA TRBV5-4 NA TGTGCCAGCAGCCTTCTAGCTGATACGCAGTATTTT CASSLLADTQYF
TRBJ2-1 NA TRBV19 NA TGTGCCAGTAGAACGTCCCGAGGCAGCTCCTACAATGAGCAGTTCTTC CASRTSRGSSYNEQFF
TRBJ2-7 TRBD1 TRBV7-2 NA TGTGCCAGCAGCTCGAGGACAGGGGATTACGAGCAGTACTTC CASSSRTGDYEQYF
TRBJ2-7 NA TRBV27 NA TGTGCCAGCAGTCCCATCGGTGGGCAGTACGAGCAGTACTTC CASSPIGGQYEQYF
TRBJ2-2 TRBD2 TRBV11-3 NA TGTGCCAGCAGCCCGCGAGGGACTAGCGACACCGGGGAGCTGTTTTTT CASSPRGTSDTGELFF
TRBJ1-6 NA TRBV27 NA TGTGCCAGCAGTTTAGTAGGGGGTTCACCCCTCCACTTT CASSLVGGSPLHF
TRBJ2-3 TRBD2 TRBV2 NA TGTGCCAGCAGTGAAAGGCGGGGGGCTGAAGATACGCAGTATTTT CASSERRGAEDTQYF
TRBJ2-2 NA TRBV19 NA TGTGCCAGTACCCCCTCCGCCGGGGAGCTGTTTTTT CASTPSAGELFF
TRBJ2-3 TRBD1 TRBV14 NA TGTGCCAGCAGCAGGGACAGGCAAACGCAGTATTTT CASSRDRQTQYF
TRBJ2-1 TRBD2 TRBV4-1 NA TGCGCCAGCAGCCATTGGACTAGTAGTGACAATGAGCAGTTCTTC CASSHWTSSDNEQFF
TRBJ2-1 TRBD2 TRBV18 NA TGTGCCAGCTCACCCCCTCCTAGCGGGGTAAGCTCCTACAATGAGCAGTTCTTC CASSPPPSGVSSYNEQFF
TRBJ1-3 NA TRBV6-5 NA TGTGCCAGCAGCCCAGGGGTTGAAAACACCATATATTTT CASSPGVENTIYF
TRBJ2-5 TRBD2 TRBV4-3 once TGCGCCAGCAGCCAAGTAACGGGGGGGGGAGAGACCCAGTACTTC CASSQVTGGGETQYF
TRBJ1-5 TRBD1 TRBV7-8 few TGTGCCAGCAGCTTGAGGACAGGGCTAAGCAATCAGCCCCAGCATTTT CASSLRTGLSNQPQHF
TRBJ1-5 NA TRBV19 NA TGTGCCAGTAGGGTGGACGGAGGATATAGCAATCAGCCCCAGCATTTT CASRVDGGYSNQPQHF
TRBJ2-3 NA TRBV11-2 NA TGTGCCAGCAGCTTAGATGTGGGAGGAGTGGGAGATACGCAGTATTTT CASSLDVGGVGDTQYF
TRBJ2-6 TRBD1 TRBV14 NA TGTGCCAGCAGCCAAGTAGGGACAGGGATCCACCACTCTGGGGCCAACGTCCTGACTTTC CASSQVGTGIHHSGANVLTF
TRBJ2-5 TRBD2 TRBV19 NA TGTGCCAGTAGAGGACTAGCGGGGAACCAAGAGACCCAGTACTTC CASRGLAGNQETQYF
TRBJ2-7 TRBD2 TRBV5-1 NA TGCGCCAGCAGCTTGAGCAGGGGACTAGCGGATTCCTACGAGCAGTACTTC CASSLSRGLADSYEQYF
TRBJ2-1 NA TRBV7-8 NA TGTGCCAGCAGCTTAGACAGAAGACAGACCCTCGATGAGCAGTTCTTC CASSLDRRQTLDEQFF
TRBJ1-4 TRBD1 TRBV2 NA TGTGCCAGCAAGGACAGGGGGACTAATGAAAAACTGTTTTTT CASKDRGTNEKLFF
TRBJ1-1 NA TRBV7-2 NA TGTGAAACTAGGAGACAGGCGAACACTGAAGCTTTCTTT CETRRQANTEAFF
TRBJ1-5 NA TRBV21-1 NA TGTGCCAGCAGCAAAGTCGACAGGGGGTACAATCAGCCCCAGCATTTT CASSKVDRGYNQPQHF
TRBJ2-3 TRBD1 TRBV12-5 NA TGTGCTAGTGGTCTTGACGACAGGGGACGCACAGATACGCAGTATTTT CASGLDDRGRTDTQYF
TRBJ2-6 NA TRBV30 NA TGTGCCTGGAGTCTGGGCCCAGGGGCCAACGGCCTGACTTTC CAWSLGPGANGLTF
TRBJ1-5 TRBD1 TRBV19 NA TGTGCCAGTAGTATTTGGACAGGGTATAGCAATCAGCCCCAGCATTTT CASSIWTGYSNQPQHF
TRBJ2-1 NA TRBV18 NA TGTGCCAGCTCACCATGGGAGAATGAGCAGTTCTTC CASSPWENEQFF
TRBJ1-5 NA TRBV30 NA TGTGCCTGGAGTGTGAGGAATAATCAGCCCCAGCATTTT CAWSVRNNQPQHF
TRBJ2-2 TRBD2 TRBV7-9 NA TGTGCCAGCAGCTTCCCACTAGCGGGGGGGCCAAAGGACACCGGGGAGCTGTTTTTT CASSFPLAGGPKDTGELFF
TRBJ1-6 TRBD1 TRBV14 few TGTGCCAGCAGCCTCCTACAGGGGAATAATTCACCCCTCCACTTT CASSLLQGNNSPLHF
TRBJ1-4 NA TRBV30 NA TGTGCCTTGGATCGGACAGCAACTAATGAAAAACTGTTTTTT CALDRTATNEKLFF
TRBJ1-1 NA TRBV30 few TGTGCCTGGAGTGAACGACAGACTGAAGCTTTCTTT CAWSERQTEAFF
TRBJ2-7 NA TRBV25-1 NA TGTGCCAGCAGTGAATCTACAGGGTCCTACGAGCAGTACTTC CASSESTGSYEQYF
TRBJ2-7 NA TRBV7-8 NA TGTGCCAGCAGCTTAATTGGGGGAGGCCTCTACGAGCAGTACTTC CASSLIGGGLYEQYF
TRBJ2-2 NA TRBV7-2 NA TGTGCCAGCAGCTTCGGGAGGAACACCGGGGAGCTGTTTTTT CASSFGRNTGELFF
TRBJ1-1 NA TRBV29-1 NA TGCAGCGTTGATAGACAGGAGAACACTGAAGCTTTCTTT CSVDRQENTEAFF
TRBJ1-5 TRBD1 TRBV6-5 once TGTGCCACCGGGACAGGGGACAATCAGCCCCAGCATTTT CATGTGDNQPQHF